This T cell receptor (beta chain) was documented in a study of blood T cell repertoires in COVID-19. Study overall: T cells, B-cell-depleted T cells, or PBMCs provided the cDNA or gDNA that served as material.

The CDR3 length is 15 residues. The V gene's germline CDR1 is SEHNR and CDR2 FQNEAQ (reference sequence). The ends were cut back, 1 base at V and 7 bases at J, with 16 bases in the middle. As originally analysed: From reference gene primer amplification, estimates of nucleated cell counts were derived. Some clones are missing from TCRdb's copy, which holds only in-frame ones; the method was immunoSEQ multiplex PCR. V, J and clone size are those of that table, while D and trimming were read from the DNA. The data show roughly 340,000 clones, with around 91% seen just once and less than 3.5% held by the top ten.

The sample comprised peripheral blood. The receptor comes from a woman aged 18 to 35 who had recovered from COVID-19. The chain links TRBV7-9 to TRBJ1-2, with a weak D call TRBD1 (5 bases). The CDR3 sequence is CASSLGGGLKRGYTF. The CDR3 DNA reads as TGTGCCAGCAGCTTAGGGGGCGGATTGAAACGTGGCTACACCTTC.